This paragraph reports one TCR beta chain. Seattle-derived patients entered the study during active infection and were followed longitudinally. These data belong to a study of blood T cell repertoires in COVID-19. The V and J ends lost 6 bases and 0 bases respectively, with 12 bases between them. The CDR3 sequence is 15 residues long. CDR1 and CDR2 from the germline V gene are MDHEN and SYDVKM. Original processing methods: Amplification of reference gene primers was used by the study to estimate nucleated cell counts. Using immunoSEQ multiplex PCR, the repertoire was profiled, and TCRdb retains in-frame clones only, with some absent. The V and J calls and clone size are taken from that table; D and trimming were inferred from the DNA. The repertoire holds about 160,000 clones, with approximately 86% as singletons.

The chain recombines TRBV28 with TRBJ1-5, with D maybe TRBD1 (5 bases). The receptor was derived from a man aged 80 or over with COVID-19, enrolled during active disease. Sequencing was performed on peripheral blood. DNA of the CDR3: TGTGCCAGCAGCCCAGACAGTTATAGCAATCAGCCCCAGCATTTT. Protein sequence: CASSPDSYSNQPQHF.